This T cell receptor beta chain derives from a study of T cell responses to AZD1222 COVID-19 vaccine. Germline lookup yields CDR1 SGHRS and CDR2 YFSETQ. With 4 bases removed from V and 2 bases from J, the gap between germline ends came to 12 bases. CDR3 length equals 14 residues. Only in-frame clones appear in the TCRdb table, and some are missing; sequencing was by immunoSEQ multiplex PCR. In the table there are 95,000 to 110,000 clones, around 91% of which are singletons. This chain uses TRBV5-1 with TRBJ1-1; unclear D gene. The source was peripheral blood, collected on day 0 of AZD1222 vaccination. The origin of this receptor is an adult in good health. The DNA for the CDR3 is TGCGCCAGCAGCCTGGACGGCTATAACACTGAAGCTTTCTTT. This sequence encodes CASSLDGYNTEAFF.